This entry features one T cell receptor beta chain sequence. The antigen is undetermined. Some clones are missing from TCRdb's copy, which holds only in-frame ones; the method was immunoSEQ multiplex PCR. The sample records 75,000 to 100,000 clones, roughly 82% being singletons. Regarding time point: baseline, week 1 (first vaccination visit). Regarding treatment: pre-vaccination baseline after standard-of-care therapy. This sample is drawn from a study of a mutant IDH1 vaccine in newly diagnosed glioma. The wider study: Treated patients had a mean age of about 44 years and an approximately 60% male, 37.5% female split. Patients had received radiotherapy, temozolomide, or both previously, most receiving both.

Study results and limitations: With respect to changes in top peripheral T cell clonotypes, pseudoprogression seemed unrelated. Vaccination elicited immune responses in 93.3% of patients.

The sample consisted of PBMCs, taken from a glioma patient treated with radiotherapy, temozolomide or both. This clonotype was obtained from a man aged 35-49 years with glioma. Some clones in this sample may be carry-over from other donors' samples.

The CDR3 spells CSVGGFAGGTISRPEQYF. The CDR3 region has the DNA TGCAGCGTTGGAGGATTTGCGGGGGGGACGATCTCCCGGCCCGAGCAGTACTTC. This chain uses TRBV29-1 with TRBJ2-7, with 9 positions matching TRBD2. The germline V gene encodes CDR1 SQVTM and CDR2 ANQGSEA. CDR3 length: 18 amino acids. The V segment lost 4 bases and the J segment 6 bases; nucleotides outside the gene matches: 22.